The clone carrying this T cell receptor beta chain has a count of ten or more. Its matching antigen is unknown. The data were obtained in a study of T-cell reconstitution after alpha-beta-depleted transplantation in children. Study findings and constraints: At one year after transplant, newly produced T cells mostly accounted for T-cell counts and diversity. By about two months after transplant, alpha-beta T cells reportedly arose from several hundred graft clones that had expanded.

Researchers prepared the TCRbeta library using unique molecular identifiers, the study reports. TCRdb redid the calling of the PCR reads with MiXCR, one entry per CDR3 protein. The sample shows around 700,000 distinct CDR3 sequences, around 13% of them seen only once. The receptor comes from a girl aged 2-10 years with congenital amegakaryocytic thrombocytopenia, due to receive a stem cell transplant. The sample in question was PBMCs, obtained before TCRalphabeta/CD19-depleted stem cell transplant.

CDR3 DNA: TGTGCCACCAGCGGACTAGTTGGTGACACAGATACGCAGTATTTT. It codes for CATSGLVGDTDTQYF. The V call is TRBV15, the J call TRBJ2-3; 7 positions agree with TRBD2. After removal of 5 bases from V and 2 bases from J, the junction contained 7 bases not matched to a gene. The germline gives CDR1 LNHNV, CDR2 YYDKDF (reference sequence). The CDR3 runs to 15 residues.